Presented here are 27 T cell receptor beta chains from one specimen sequenced in a study of cytomegalovirus exposure and HLA in healthy donors. Amplification used 60 Vbeta primers and 13 Jbeta primers. Assay used: immunoSEQ multiplex PCR; TCRdb lists only in-frame clones, some missing. Found here are 150,000 or so clones, 70% to 80% of them singletons; the top ten hold around 1.5%. The material sequenced was PBMCs. The receptors were gathered from a man in his forties in good health and CMV-seronegative.

The chain employs TRBV7-9 and TRBJ2-1; TRBD2 matches at 7 bases. This CDR3 spans 16 amino acids. With 5 bases clipped from V and 5 bases from J, the junction kept 12 bases outside the gene matches. Per the germline V gene, CDR1 is SEHNR and CDR2 is FQNEAQ (reference sequence). CDR3 loop: CASSLIILAEDNEQFF. CDR3 bases: TGTGCCAGCAGCCTTATTATCCTAGCGGAAGACAATGAGCAGTTCTTC. The full variable domain, completed using reference TRBV7-9 and TRBJ2-1, is DTGVSQNPRHKITKRGQNVTFRCDPISEHNRLYWYRQTLGQGPEFLTYFQNEAQLEKSRLLSDRFSAERPKGSFSTLEIQRTEQGDSAMYLCASSLIILAEDNEQFFGPGTRLTVL.

The chain carries TRBV5-1 and TRBJ2-7, with 7 bases lining up with TRBD1. CDR1 and CDR2 from the germline V gene are SGHRS and YFSETQ. V shed 0 bases, J shed 8 bases, and the junction held 11 bases outside the gene matches. The CDR3 contains 15 residues. CDR3 amino acids: CASSLEQGEYRKQYF. The CDR3 DNA reads as TGCGCCAGCAGCTTGGAGCAGGGGGAATATAGGAAGCAGTACTTC.

This sequence joins TRBV7-6 and TRBJ2-7, with a weak D call TRBD1 (6 bases). The CDR3 length is 14 residues. CDR1 and CDR2 (germline): SGHVS, FNYEAQ. Trimming removed 5 bases at V and 2 bases at J, with 13 bases between. CDR3 sequence reads: CASSPRGTTYEQYF. The DNA for the CDR3 is TGTGCCAGCAGCCCAAGAGGGACAACCTACGAGCAGTACTTC.

This clone has just a few counts. This rearrangement joins TRBV7-8 to TRBJ1-5, with D hard to call. Germline values: CDR1 SGHVS, CDR2 FQNEAQ. V was cut by 7 bases and J by 3 bases, with 16 bases left in between. The CDR3 consists of 15 residues. CDR3 in amino acids: CASTPQPVLNQPQHF. In nucleotides, the CDR3 is TGTGCCAGCACCCCACAGCCTGTTCTCAATCAGCCCCAGCATTTT.

The chain is built from TRBV9 and TRBJ2-1; 11 nucleotides match TRBD2. J gave up 2 bases and V 5 bases, and 9 bases lay outside the gene matches. Germline CDR1 is SGDLS and CDR2 is YYNGEE. The CDR3 is 17 amino acids. CDR3 sequence: CASSSSGTSGTYNEQFF. Written as DNA, the CDR3 is TGTGCCAGCAGTTCCTCCGGGACTAGCGGCACCTACAATGAGCAGTTCTTC.

This clone has just a few counts. This chain links TRBV2 with TRBJ2-7, with 7 bases lining up with TRBD2. This CDR3 is 15 amino acids long. Germline CDR1 is SNHLY and CDR2 is FYNNEI. Trimming at V came to 7 bases and at J to 3 bases, leaving 12 bases not matched to a gene. Written as DNA, the CDR3 is TGTGCCAGCACCTCCCCGACTCCGGGGGGCTACGAGCAGTACTTC. Translating it yields CASTSPTPGGYEQYF.

The CDR3 DNA is TGTGCCAGCAGTTTTTCTGGTGCCAGTCAGCCCCAGCATTTT. This sequence encodes CASSFSGASQPQHF. V gene TRBV27 combines with J gene TRBJ1-5; D call uncertain. V was shortened by 3 bases and J by 6 bases, with 12 bases between the two germline ends. The germline CDR1 and CDR2 sequences are MNHEY and SMNVEV (reference sequence). This CDR3 contains 14 residues.

J is TRBJ2-7 and V is TRBV11-2, with D unclear. CDR1 SGHAT and CDR2 FQNNGV come from the germline V gene. V lost 1 base, J lost 2 bases, and 12 bases lay in between. CDR3 size: 15 residues. CDR3 protein: CASSLAFSSTYEQYF. CDR3 nucleotide sequence: TGTGCCAGCAGCTTAGCGTTTAGCTCCACCTACGAGCAGTACTTC. The complete variable domain, with remaining parts taken from reference TRBV11-2 and TRBJ2-7, reads EAGVAQSPRYKIIEKRQSVAFWCNPISGHATLYWYQQILGQGPKLLIQFQNNGVVDDSQLPKDRFSAERLKGVDSTLKIQPAKLEDSAVYLCASSLAFSSTYEQYFGPGTRLTVT.

The J gene is TRBJ2-1, the V gene TRBV11-1, with D uncertain. CDR1 SGHAT and CDR2 FQDESV come from the germline V gene (reference sequence). The V gene lost 0 bases and the J gene lost 13 bases, with 7 bases spanning the gap. The CDR3 sequence is 11 residues long. The DNA of the CDR3 is TGTGCCAGCAGCTTAGCGGCCCGTCAGTTCTTC. It translates to CASSLAARQFF.

This clone was observed a handful of times. The rearrangement links TRBV14 to TRBJ2-7; 9 nucleotides match TRBD1. This CDR3 region has 14 residues. The V and J ends lost 3 bases and 3 bases, in that order; junction bases with no gene match: 3. CDR1 and CDR2 (germline): SGHDN, FVKESK. CDR3 sequence (DNA): TGTGCCAGCAGCCACACGACAGGGGGCTACGAGCAGTACGTC. Translation gives CASSHTTGGYEQYV.

The chain employs TRBV28 and TRBJ2-2, with D maybe TRBD2 (6 bases). The CDR3 runs 15 residues. Germline CDR1 MDHEN, CDR2 SYDVKM. V lost 6 bases to trimming and J lost 2 bases, with 13 bases between them. The CDR3 coding sequence is TGTGCCAGCAGCACACCGGGACTCAACACCGGGGAGCTGTTTTTT. Amino acids: CASSTPGLNTGELFF.

This clone showed up just a few times. The gene calls are TRBV5-1 and TRBJ2-1; D ambiguous. The CDR3 is made up of 16 amino acids. The germline V gene has CDR1 SGHRS and CDR2 YFSETQ. V was cut by 3 bases and J by 0 bases, with 13 bases left in between. CDR3 sequence: CASSSQLASSYNEQFF. The CDR3 coding sequence is TGCGCCAGCAGCTCGCAACTCGCGAGCTCCTACAATGAGCAGTTCTTC.

This chain joins TRBV29-1 and TRBJ1-3; D is unresolved. CDR1 is SQVTM, CDR2 ANQGSEA, per germline. CDR3 length: 11 residues. Deletions cut 4 bases from V and 9 bases from J, with 10 bases between. The CDR3 region is CSVGWGGTIYF. The CDR3 DNA follows: TGCAGCGTTGGATGGGGAGGCACCATATATTTT.

This chain uses TRBV9 with TRBJ2-2; 7 nucleotides align to TRBD2. CDR1 SGDLS and CDR2 YYNGEE come from the germline V gene. This CDR3 is built from 15 residues. J was trimmed by 6 bases and V by 0 bases; bases with no gene match: 5. The CDR3 sequence is CASSVGREWSGELFF. The CDR3 nucleotides are TGTGCCAGCAGCGTAGGGCGGGAGTGGTCCGGGGAGCTGTTTTTT.

V and J are TRBV11-1 and TRBJ1-4; D is perhaps TRBD1 (5 bases). The V gene's germline CDR1 is SGHAT and CDR2 FQDESV (reference sequence). The CDR3 totals 13 residues. V shed 5 bases and J shed 9 bases, with 13 bases lying between them. The CDR3 spells CASSQDRQQKLFF. CDR3 bases: TGTGCCAGCAGCCAAGATCGACAGCAAAAACTGTTTTTT.

The chain recombines TRBV5-1 with TRBJ1-2, with no clear D. V lost 4 bases and J lost 3, with 13 bases in between. The CDR3 totals 14 residues. In germline, CDR1 is SGHRS, CDR2 YFSETQ. The CDR3 DNA is TGCGCCAGCAGCCCGAGGGTCCTCTACTATGGCTACACCTTC. It codes for CASSPRVLYYGYTF.

Points on this clone: The sample has other DNA sequences that encode this CDR3 too. J is TRBJ1-2 and V is TRBV20-1, with a possible D match to TRBD1 (5 bases). CDR3 length equals 10 residues. The germline gives CDR1 DFQATT, CDR2 SNEGSKA (reference sequence). Deletions cut 6 bases from V and 13 bases from J, with 15 bases between. In DNA form, the CDR3 reads TGCAGTGCCCCGGGACTAGGCCTCACCTTC. It is translated as CSAPGLGLTF.

As concerns this clone: The same CDR3 also results from other DNA sequences found in this sample. CDR3 sequence (DNA): TGTGCCAGCAGTGAAGCAGGAGCAGGGGAGCTGTTTTTT. The encoded protein is CASSEAGAGELFF. The chain employs TRBV2 and TRBJ2-2; D is ambiguous. The V end lost 0 bases, the J end lost 8 bases, and 7 bases lay between the germline ends. The germline V gene has CDR1 SNHLY and CDR2 FYNNEI. This CDR3 has 13 amino acids.

V usage is TRBV9 and J usage is TRBJ2-4, with TRBD1 matching over 10 bases. The CDR3 loop spans 16 amino acids. Germline V gene data show CDR1 as SGDLS and CDR2 as YYNGEE. J was trimmed by 1 base and V by 0 bases; bases with no gene match: 1. In DNA, the CDR3 is TGTGCCAGCAGCGTAGAGGGACAGGGGGCCAAAAACATTCAGTACTTC. This codes for CASSVEGQGAKNIQYF. The full variable domain, rest sourced from reference TRBV9 and TRBJ2-4, is DSGVTQTPKHLITATGQRVTLRCSPRSGDLSVYWYQQSLDQGLQFLIQYYNGEERAKGNILERFSAQQFPDLHSELNLSSLELGDSALYFCASSVEGQGAKNIQYFGAGTRLSVL.

V gene TRBV6-1 combines with J gene TRBJ1-2; D remains unclear. Germline CDR1 and CDR2: MNHNS and SASEGT. V was trimmed by 7 bases and J by 8 bases, leaving 11 bases between them. This CDR3 is built from 11 residues. This chain's CDR3 is CASTEGGGYTF. The DNA for the CDR3 is TGTGCCAGCACCGAGGGCGGGGGCTACACCTTC.

The chain employs TRBV15 and TRBJ2-6; 7 bases are a match to TRBD1. The CDR3 loop spans 18 amino acids. Germline values: CDR1 LNHNV, CDR2 YYDKDF (reference sequence). The ends lost 5 bases at V and 0 bases at J; junction bases unmatched: 10. In DNA form, the CDR3 reads TGTGCCACCAGCGCCCCCGGACAGGAGCTCTCTGGGGCCAACGTCCTGACTTTC. Translated, it gives CATSAPGQELSGANVLTF.

This chain links TRBV30 with TRBJ1-4; D remains ambiguous. Trimming removed 2 bases at V and 8 bases at J, with 12 bases between. Looked up from germline, CDR1 is GTSNPN and CDR2 is SVGIG (reference sequence). The length of the CDR3 is 13 residues. In nucleotides, the CDR3 is TGTGCCTGGAGTAACGCCCACGGGGAAAAACTGTTTTTT. Its protein is CAWSNAHGEKLFF.

The chain is built from TRBV6-1 and TRBJ1-2, with TRBD1 matching over 8 bases. The CDR3 is made up of 13 amino acids. J was trimmed by 6 bases and V by 11 bases; bases with no gene match: 11. The V gene's germline CDR1 is MNHNS and CDR2 SASEGT. The CDR3 loop is CAARQGAKDGYTF. In DNA, the CDR3 is TGTGCCGCGAGGCAGGGGGCGAAGGATGGCTACACCTTC.

The V and J genes are TRBV5-1 and TRBJ2-1; TRBD2 is a possible D gene (6 bases). Trimming removed 2 bases at V and 4 bases at J, with 10 bases between. The CDR3 sequence is 14 residues long. Germline values: CDR1 SGHRS, CDR2 YFSETQ. CDR3 amino acids: CASSFTGTYNEQFF. The CDR3 DNA sequence: TGCGCCAGCAGCTTCACCGGGACTTACAATGAGCAGTTCTTC.

This rearrangement joins TRBV5-1 to TRBJ1-1; D gene uncertain. The CDR3 has 14 residues. Germline assignment: CDR1 SGHRS and CDR2 YFSETQ. V was cut by 0 bases and J by 8 bases, with 14 bases left in between. The CDR3 nucleotides are TGCGCCAGCAGCTTGGGGTCCCCGGGGTTGGAAGCTTTCTTT. Translated, it gives CASSLGSPGLEAFF.

CDR3 protein: CASGLVLKRESPDTQYF. Here the CDR3 DNA reads TGTGCTAGTGGTTTGGTATTGAAGCGGGAGTCCCCAGATACGCAGTATTTT. The V call is TRBV12-5, the J call TRBJ2-3, with 8 bases identical to TRBD2. The CDR3 is 17 amino acids. Looked up from germline, CDR1 is LGHNT and CDR2 is FRNRAP. Trimming at V came to 0 bases and at J to 4 bases, leaving 9 bases not matched to a gene.

Of note for this clone: Other DNA sequences from this sample encode an identical CDR3 as well. The chain joins TRBV5-1 to TRBJ2-1, with 9 bases identical to TRBD2. The CDR3 runs 15 residues. The V gene's germline CDR1 is SGHRS and CDR2 YFSETQ. Trimming removed 0 bases from V and 6 bases from J; junction bases left unmatched: 4. CDR3 coding DNA: TGCGCCAGCAGCTTGGGGCTAGCGGGGATCAATGAGCAGTTCTTC. This gives the protein CASSLGLAGINEQFF.